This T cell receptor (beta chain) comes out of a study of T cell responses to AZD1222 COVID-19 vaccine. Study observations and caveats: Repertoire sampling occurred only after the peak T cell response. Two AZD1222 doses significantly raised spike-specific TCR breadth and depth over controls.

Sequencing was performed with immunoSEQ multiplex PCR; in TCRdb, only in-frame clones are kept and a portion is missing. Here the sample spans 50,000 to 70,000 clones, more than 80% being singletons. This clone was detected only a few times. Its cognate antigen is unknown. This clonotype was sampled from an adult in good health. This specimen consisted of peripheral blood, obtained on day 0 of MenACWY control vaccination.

The CDR3 spells CASSQEIAGREQYF. In DNA, the CDR3 is TGTGCCAGCAGCCAAGAGATCGCAGGACGCGAGCAGTACTTC. This rearrangement joins TRBV11-2 to TRBJ2-7, with D unclear. Germline CDR1 reads SGHAT; CDR2 reads FQNNGV. Trimming took off 5 bases at V and 6 bases at J, with 17 bases between the two ends. The CDR3 runs 14 residues.